The source of this T cell receptor beta chain is a study of blood T cell repertoires in COVID-19. TCRdb's copy holds only in-frame clones and misses some; the assay was immunoSEQ multiplex PCR. Of 130,000 to 150,000 clones listed, 80% to 90% were seen once; the top ten hold roughly 8%. The CDR3 loop spans 14 amino acids. Germline V lookup: CDR1 SEHNR, CDR2 FQNEAQ (reference sequence). Deletions cut 5 bases from V and 5 bases from J, with 12 bases between. This chain links TRBV7-9 with TRBJ1-4, with D perhaps matching TRBD1 (5 bases). Material: peripheral blood. This TCR was sampled from an older woman with COVID-19, enrolled during active disease. CDR3 bases: TGTGCCAGCAGCCGGGGGGACTCAAATGAAAAACTGTTTTTT. It encodes CASSRGDSNEKLFF.